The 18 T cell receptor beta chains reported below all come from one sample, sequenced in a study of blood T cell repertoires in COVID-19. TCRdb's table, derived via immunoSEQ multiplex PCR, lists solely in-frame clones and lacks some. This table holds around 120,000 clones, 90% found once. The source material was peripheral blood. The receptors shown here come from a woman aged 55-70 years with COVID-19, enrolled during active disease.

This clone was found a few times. The CDR3 coding sequence is TGTGCCAGCAGCCCCGGGACAGTTAGCAATCAGCCCCAGCATTTT. This encodes CASSPGTVSNQPQHF. The chain has TRBV5-5 and TRBJ1-5; TRBD1 aligns across 7 bases. Germline V gene data show CDR1 as SGHKS and CDR2 as YYEKEE (reference sequence). The CDR3 is made up of 15 amino acids. J lost 0 bases, V lost 4 bases, and 4 bases had no gene match.

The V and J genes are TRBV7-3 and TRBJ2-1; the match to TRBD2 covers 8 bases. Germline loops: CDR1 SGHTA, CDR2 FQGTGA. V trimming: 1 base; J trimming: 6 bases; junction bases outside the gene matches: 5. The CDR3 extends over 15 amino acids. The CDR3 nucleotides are TGTGCCAGCAGCTTAAACGGGGGGGCCCTCAATGAGCAGTTCTTC. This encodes CASSLNGGALNEQFF.

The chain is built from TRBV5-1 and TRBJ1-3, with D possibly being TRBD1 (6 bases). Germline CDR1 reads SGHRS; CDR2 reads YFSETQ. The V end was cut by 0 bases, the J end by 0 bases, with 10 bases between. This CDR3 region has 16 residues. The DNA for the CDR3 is TGCGCCAGCAGCTTGGAAGTCAGGGGCTCTGGAAACACCATATATTTT. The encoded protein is CASSLEVRGSGNTIYF.

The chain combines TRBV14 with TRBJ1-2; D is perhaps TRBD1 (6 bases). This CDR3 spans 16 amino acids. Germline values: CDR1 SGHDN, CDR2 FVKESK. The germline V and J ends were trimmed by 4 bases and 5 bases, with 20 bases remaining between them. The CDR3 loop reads CASSPLSGGASYGYTF. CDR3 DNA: TGTGCCAGCAGCCCCCTTTCCGGGGGGGCCTCGTATGGCTACACCTTC.

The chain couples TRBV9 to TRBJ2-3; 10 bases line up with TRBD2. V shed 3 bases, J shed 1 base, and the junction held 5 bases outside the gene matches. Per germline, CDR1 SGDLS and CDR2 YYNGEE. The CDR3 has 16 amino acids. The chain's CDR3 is CASSGIGTSGTDTQYF. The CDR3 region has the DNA TGTGCCAGCAGCGGAATTGGGACTAGCGGCACAGATACGCAGTATTTT.

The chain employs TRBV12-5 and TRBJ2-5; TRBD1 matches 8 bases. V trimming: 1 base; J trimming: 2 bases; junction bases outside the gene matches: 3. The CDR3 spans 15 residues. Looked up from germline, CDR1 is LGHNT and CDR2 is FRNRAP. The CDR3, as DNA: TGTGCTAGTGGTTTGGGACAGGGGTTTCAAGAGACCCAGTACTTC. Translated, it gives CASGLGQGFQETQYF. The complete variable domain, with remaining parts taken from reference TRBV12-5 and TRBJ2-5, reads DARVTQTPRHKVTEMGQEVTMRCQPILGHNTVFWYRQTMMQGLELLAYFRNRAPLDDSGMPKDRFSAEMPDATLATLKIQPSEPRDSAVYFCASGLGQGFQETQYFGPGTRLLVL.

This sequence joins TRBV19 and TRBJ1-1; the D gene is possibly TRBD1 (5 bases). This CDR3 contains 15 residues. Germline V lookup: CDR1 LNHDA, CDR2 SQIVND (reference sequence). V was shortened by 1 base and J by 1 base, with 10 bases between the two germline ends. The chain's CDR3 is CASSIGGVTNTEAFF. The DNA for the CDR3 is TGTGCCAGTAGTATAGGGGGGGTCACGAACACTGAAGCTTTCTTT.

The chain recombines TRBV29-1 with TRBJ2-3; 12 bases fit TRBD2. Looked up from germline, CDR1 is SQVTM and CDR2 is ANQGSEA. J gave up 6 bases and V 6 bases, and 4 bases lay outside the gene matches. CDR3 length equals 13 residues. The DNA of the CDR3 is TGCAGCGTCGGCCTAGCGGGGGGGGATACGCAGTATTTT. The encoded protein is CSVGLAGGDTQYF.

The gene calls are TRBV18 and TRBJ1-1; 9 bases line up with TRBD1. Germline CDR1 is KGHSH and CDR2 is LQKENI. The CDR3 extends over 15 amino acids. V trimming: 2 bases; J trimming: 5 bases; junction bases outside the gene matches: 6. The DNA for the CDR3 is TGTGCCAGCTCACCATCGACAGGGGGAGGGACTGAAGCTTTCTTT. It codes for CASSPSTGGGTEAFF. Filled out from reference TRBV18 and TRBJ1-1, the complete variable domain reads NAGVMQNPRHLVRRRGQEARLRCSPMKGHSHVYWYRQLPEEGLKFMVYLQKENIIDESGMPKERFSAEFPKEGPSILRIQQVVRGDSAAYFCASSPSTGGGTEAFFGQGTRLTVV.

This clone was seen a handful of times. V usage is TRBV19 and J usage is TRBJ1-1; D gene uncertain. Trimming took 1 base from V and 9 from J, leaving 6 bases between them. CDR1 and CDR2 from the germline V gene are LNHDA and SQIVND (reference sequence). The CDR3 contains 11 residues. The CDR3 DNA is TGTGCCAGTAGTATAGCAGTTCAAGCTTTCTTT. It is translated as CASSIAVQAFF.

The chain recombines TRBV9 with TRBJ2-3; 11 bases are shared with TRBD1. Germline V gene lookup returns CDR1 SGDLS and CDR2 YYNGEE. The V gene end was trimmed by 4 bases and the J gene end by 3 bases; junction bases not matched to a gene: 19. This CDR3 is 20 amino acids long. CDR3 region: CASSLSLGTGGRSKTDTQYF. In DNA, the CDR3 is TGTGCCAGCAGCCTCTCCCTCGGGACAGGGGGGCGCAGCAAAACAGATACGCAGTATTTT. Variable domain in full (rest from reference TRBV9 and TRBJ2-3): DSGVTQTPKHLITATGQRVTLRCSPRSGDLSVYWYQQSLDQGLQFLIQYYNGEERAKGNILERFSAQQFPDLHSELNLSSLELGDSALYFCASSLSLGTGGRSKTDTQYFGPGTRLTVL.

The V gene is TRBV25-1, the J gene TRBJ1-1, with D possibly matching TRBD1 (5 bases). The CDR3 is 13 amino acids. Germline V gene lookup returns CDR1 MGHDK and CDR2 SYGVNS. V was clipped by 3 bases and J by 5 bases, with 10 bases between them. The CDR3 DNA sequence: TGTGCCAGCAGTGAGGTCGGGGGGACTGAAGCTTTCTTT. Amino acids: CASSEVGGTEAFF.

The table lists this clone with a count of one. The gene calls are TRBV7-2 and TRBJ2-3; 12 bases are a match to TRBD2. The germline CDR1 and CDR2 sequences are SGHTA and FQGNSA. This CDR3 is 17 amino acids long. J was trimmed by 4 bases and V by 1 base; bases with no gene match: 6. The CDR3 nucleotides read TGTGCCAGCAGCTTAGTCGCTAGCGGGGGGGCCTCAGATACGCAGTATTTT. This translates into CASSLVASGGASDTQYF.

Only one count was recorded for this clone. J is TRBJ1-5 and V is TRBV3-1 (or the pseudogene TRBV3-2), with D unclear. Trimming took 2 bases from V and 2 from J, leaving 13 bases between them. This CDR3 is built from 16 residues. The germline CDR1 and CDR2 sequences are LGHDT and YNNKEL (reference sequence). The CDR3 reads CASSQNPATGNQPQHF. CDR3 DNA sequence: TGTGCCAGCAGCCAAAACCCCGCCACGGGCAATCAGCCCCAGCATTTT.

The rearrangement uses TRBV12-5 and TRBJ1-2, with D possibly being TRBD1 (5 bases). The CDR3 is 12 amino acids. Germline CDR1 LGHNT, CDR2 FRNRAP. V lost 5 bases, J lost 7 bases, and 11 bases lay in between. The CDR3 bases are TGTGCTAGTGGTAGTCCCACAGGTGGCTACACCTTC. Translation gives CASGSPTGGYTF.

Written as DNA, the CDR3 is TGTGCCAGCAGTGGCCTAGCGGGGAGGACCTACAATGAGCAGTTCTTC. Its translation is CASSGLAGRTYNEQFF. This chain links TRBV6-1 with TRBJ2-1; TRBD2 aligns across 9 bases. The V gene end was trimmed by 4 bases and the J gene end by 2 bases; junction bases not matched to a gene: 6. Germline CDR1 is MNHNS and CDR2 is SASEGT. The CDR3 consists of 16 residues.

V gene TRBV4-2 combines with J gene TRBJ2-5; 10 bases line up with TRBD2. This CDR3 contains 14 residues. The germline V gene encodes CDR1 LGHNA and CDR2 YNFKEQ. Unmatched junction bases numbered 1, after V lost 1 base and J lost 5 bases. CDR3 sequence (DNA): TGTGCCAGCAGCCAAGGGACTAGCGGCGAGACCCAGTACTTC. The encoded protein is CASSQGTSGETQYF.

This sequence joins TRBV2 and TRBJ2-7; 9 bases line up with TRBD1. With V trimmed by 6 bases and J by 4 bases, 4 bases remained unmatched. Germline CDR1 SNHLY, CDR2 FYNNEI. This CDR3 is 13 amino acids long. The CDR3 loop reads CASRDRGGYEQYF. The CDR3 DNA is TGTGCCAGCAGGGACAGGGGAGGGTACGAGCAGTACTTC.